This T cell receptor (beta chain) was identified in a study of vaccination effects on CD4 cells after COVID-19. Findings and caveats of the study: Few convalescent patients, and no early post-infection timepoints, were available to the study.

Data came from immunoSEQ multiplex PCR; TCRdb stores just in-frame clones and leaves some out. This table holds 60,000 to 75,000 clones, roughly 73% found once. The CDR3 sequence is 16 residues long. CDR1 is SGHTA, CDR2 FQGNSA, per germline. V gave up 4 bases and J gave up 0 bases; unmatched junction bases: 5. On this clone: What it binds is not known.

Sequencing in the ViraFEST assay came after antigen-specific CD4+ T cells had been expanded with viral peptide pools, which were used to stimulate PBMC. Cultured cells yielded isolated CD4+ T cells after less than 11 days. Convalescent patients had PCR-confirmed SARS-CoV-2 infection between March and December 2020. The chain combines TRBV7-2 with TRBJ2-2; 7 positions match TRBD2. The sequencing used CD4+ T cells from PBMCs cultured with HIV peptides, collected before COVID-19 vaccination. Documented subset: HIV-1 Nef peptide pool negative control/reference culture. This sequence originates from a human donor who had a prior SARS-CoV-2 infection. CDR3 nucleotide sequence: TGTGCCAGCAGCTCCTCCGGGACTACGAACACCGGGGAGCTGTTTTTT. The encoded protein is CASSSSGTTNTGELFF. The full variable domain, in which reference TRBV7-2 and TRBJ2-2 provide the parts outside the CDR3, is GAGVSQSPSNKVTEKGKDVELRCDPISGHTALYWYRQSLGQGLEFLIYFQGNSAPDKSGLPSDRFSAERTGGSVSTLTIQRTQQEDSAVYLCASSSSGTTNTGELFFGEGSRLTVL.